This T cell receptor beta chain was captured in a study of cytomegalovirus exposure and HLA in healthy donors. Study observations and caveats: In vitro confirmation showed three CMV-associated chains to be CMV antigen specific. Presence/absence comparisons presumed near-even sequencing depth among donors.

As to this clone: Its antigen is not identified.

The primer mix had 60 Vbeta and 13 Jbeta primers. The method was immunoSEQ multiplex PCR; TCRdb's version includes in-frame clones alone and lacks a portion of them. The sample yields 130,000 or so clones, approximately 81% seen once. There are 15 residues in the CDR3. Germline-derived CDR1 and CDR2 are SNHLY and FYNNEI. The ends lost 8 bases at V and 4 bases at J; junction bases unmatched: 14. The origin of this receptor is a male donor in good health and CMV-seronegative. The chain links TRBV2 to TRBJ2-7, with TRBD1 identical over 7 bases. Sequenced: PBMCs. CDR3 loop: CASAAPRGCVYEQYF. Written as DNA, the CDR3 is TGTGCCAGCGCCGCACCCAGGGGGTGCGTTTACGAGCAGTACTTC. The full variable domain, with the rest looked up from reference TRBV2 and TRBJ2-7, is EPEVTQTPSHQVTQMGQEVILRCVPISNHLYFYWYRQILGQKVEFLVSFYNNEISEKSEIFDDQFSVERPDGSNFTLKIRSTKLEDSAMYFCASAAPRGCVYEQYFGPGTRLTVT.